Below, one T cell receptor beta chain is given with its context. Its antigen remains unidentified. This entry is derived from a study of read filtering for tumor transcriptome and immune sequencing. The V gene lost 2 bases and the J gene lost 3 bases, with 6 bases spanning the gap. This CDR3 contains 13 residues. Germline V gene data show CDR1 as MNHNY and CDR2 as SVGAGI (reference sequence). At the time of active disease, bone marrow was collected from every patient. Study-wide findings and caveats: The CD138-negative fraction was mixed bone marrow immune cells, not pure T cells. RNA-seq captured clonotypes less deeply and reliably than IR-seq.

From roughly 390 ng of RNA, a library with molecular barcoded alpha/delta and beta/gamma adaptors was made. Each CDR3 protein is one row after TCRdb ran MiXCR on the reads. The table includes around 130,000 distinct CDR3 sequences, 10% to 15% detected once. Material for sequencing was a population of CD138-negative cells sorted from bone marrow. The chain recombines TRBV6-6 with TRBJ2-3; the D is unclear. The origin of this receptor is a donor at least 40 years old with multiple myeloma. CDR3 nucleotides: TGTGCCAGCAGTTACCAGCCTACAGATACGCAGTATTTT. This gives the protein CASSYQPTDTQYF.